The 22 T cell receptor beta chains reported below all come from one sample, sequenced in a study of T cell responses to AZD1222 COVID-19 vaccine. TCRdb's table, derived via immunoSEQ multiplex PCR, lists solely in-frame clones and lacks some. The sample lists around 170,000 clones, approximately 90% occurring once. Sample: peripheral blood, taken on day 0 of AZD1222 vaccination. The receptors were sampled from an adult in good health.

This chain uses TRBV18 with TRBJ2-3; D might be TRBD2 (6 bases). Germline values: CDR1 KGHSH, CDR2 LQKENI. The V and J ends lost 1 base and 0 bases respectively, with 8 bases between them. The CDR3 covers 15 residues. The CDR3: CASSPRRESTDTQYF. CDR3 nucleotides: TGTGCCAGCTCACCACGGAGGGAGAGCACAGATACGCAGTATTTT.

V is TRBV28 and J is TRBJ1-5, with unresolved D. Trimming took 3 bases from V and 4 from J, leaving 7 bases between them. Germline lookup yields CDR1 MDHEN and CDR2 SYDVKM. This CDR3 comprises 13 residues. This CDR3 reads CASSLGQNQPQHF. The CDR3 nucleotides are TGTGCCAGCAGTTTGGGCCAGAATCAGCCCCAGCATTTT.

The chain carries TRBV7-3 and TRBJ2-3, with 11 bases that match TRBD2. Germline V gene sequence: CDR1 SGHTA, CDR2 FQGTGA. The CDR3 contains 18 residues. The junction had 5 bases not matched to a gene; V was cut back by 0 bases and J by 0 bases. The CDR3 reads CASSLTGTSGGSTDTQYF. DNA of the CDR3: TGTGCCAGCAGCTTAACCGGGACTAGCGGAGGCAGCACAGATACGCAGTATTTT.

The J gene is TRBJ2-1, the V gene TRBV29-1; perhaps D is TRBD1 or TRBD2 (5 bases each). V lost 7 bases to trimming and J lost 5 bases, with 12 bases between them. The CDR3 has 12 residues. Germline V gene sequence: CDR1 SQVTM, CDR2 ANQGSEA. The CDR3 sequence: CSGGPQDNEQFF. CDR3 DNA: TGCAGCGGGGGACCGCAGGACAATGAGCAGTTCTTC.

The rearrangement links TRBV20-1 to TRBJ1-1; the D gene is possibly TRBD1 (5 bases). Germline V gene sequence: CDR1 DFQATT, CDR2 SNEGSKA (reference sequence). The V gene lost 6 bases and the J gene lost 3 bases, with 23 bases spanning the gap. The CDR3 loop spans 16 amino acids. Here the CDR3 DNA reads TGCAGTGCGAGTTCCGTTGGTTATCGAGGGGACACTGAAGCTTTCTTT. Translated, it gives CSASSVGYRGDTEAFF.

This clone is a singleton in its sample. Written as DNA, the CDR3 is TGTGCCAGCAGCCAAGATCCGGGGGCGAGATTAAACAATGAGCAGTTCTTC. The encoded protein is CASSQDPGARLNNEQFF. V gene TRBV3-1 (or the pseudogene TRBV3-2) combines with J gene TRBJ2-1; D is possibly TRBD1 or TRBD2 (6 bases each). Trimming took off 0 bases at V and 5 bases at J, with 17 bases between the two ends. Germline CDR1 and CDR2: LGHDT and YNNKEL (reference sequence). The CDR3 extends over 17 amino acids.

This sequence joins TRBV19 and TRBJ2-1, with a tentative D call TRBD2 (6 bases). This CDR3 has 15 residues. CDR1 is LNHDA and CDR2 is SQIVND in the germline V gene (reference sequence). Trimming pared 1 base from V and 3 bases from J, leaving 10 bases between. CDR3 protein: CASSIAGLGYNEQFF. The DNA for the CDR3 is TGTGCCAGTAGTATAGCGGGACTGGGCTACAATGAGCAGTTCTTC.

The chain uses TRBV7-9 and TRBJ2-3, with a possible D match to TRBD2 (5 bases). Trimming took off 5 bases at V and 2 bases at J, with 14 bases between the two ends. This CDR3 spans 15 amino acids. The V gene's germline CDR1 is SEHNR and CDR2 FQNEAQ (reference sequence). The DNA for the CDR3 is TGTGCCAGCAGCCTCCGGGAACATAACACAGATACGCAGTATTTT. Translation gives CASSLREHNTDTQYF.

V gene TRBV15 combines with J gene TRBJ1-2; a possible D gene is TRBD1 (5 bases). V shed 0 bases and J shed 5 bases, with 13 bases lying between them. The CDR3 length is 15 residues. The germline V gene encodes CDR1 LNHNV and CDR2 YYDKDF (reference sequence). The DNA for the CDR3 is TGTGCCACCAGCAGAGACCGCGGCGGGGCGTATGGCTACACCTTC. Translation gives CATSRDRGGAYGYTF.

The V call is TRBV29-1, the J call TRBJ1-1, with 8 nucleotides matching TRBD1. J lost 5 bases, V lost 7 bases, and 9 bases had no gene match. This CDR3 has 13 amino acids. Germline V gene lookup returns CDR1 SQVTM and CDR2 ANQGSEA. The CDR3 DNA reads TGCAGCGGGAGAATTAGACAGGGGACTGAAGCTTTCTTT. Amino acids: CSGRIRQGTEAFF.

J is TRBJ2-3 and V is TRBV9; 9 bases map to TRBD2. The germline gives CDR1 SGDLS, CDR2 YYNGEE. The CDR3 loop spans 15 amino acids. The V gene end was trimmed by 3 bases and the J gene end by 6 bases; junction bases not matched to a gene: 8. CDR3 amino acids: CASSDSGGPSDTQYF. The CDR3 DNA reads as TGTGCCAGCAGCGATAGCGGGGGCCCCAGCGATACGCAGTATTTT.

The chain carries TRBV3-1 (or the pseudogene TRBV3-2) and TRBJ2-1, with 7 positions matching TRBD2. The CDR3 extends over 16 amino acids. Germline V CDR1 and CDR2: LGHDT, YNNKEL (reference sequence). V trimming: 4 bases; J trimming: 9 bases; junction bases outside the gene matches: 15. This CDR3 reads CASSPTSRGRAGEQFF. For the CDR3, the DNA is TGTGCCAGCAGCCCCACTTCCCGGGGGAGGGCCGGTGAGCAGTTCTTC.

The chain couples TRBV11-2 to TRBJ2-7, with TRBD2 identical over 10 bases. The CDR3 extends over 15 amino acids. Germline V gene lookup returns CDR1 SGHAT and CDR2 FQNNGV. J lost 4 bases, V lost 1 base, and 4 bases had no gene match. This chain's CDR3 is CASSLVLAGKYEQYF. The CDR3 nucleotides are TGTGCCAGCAGCTTAGTACTAGCGGGGAAGTACGAGCAGTACTTC.

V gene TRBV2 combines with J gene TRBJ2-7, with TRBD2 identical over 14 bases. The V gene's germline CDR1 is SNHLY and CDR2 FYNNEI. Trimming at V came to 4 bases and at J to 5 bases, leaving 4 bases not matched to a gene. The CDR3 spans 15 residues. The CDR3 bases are TGTGCCAGCAGTGGGGGACTAGCGGGAGTTAACGAGCAGTACTTC. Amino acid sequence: CASSGGLAGVNEQYF.

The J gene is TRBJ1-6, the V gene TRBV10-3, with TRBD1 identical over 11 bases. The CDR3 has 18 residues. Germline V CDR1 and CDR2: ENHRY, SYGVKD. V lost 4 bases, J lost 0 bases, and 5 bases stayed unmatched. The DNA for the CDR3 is TGTGCCATCAGTGGCGGACAGGGGGCGAGCTCCTATAATTCACCCCTCCACTTT. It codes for CAISGGQGASSYNSPLHF.

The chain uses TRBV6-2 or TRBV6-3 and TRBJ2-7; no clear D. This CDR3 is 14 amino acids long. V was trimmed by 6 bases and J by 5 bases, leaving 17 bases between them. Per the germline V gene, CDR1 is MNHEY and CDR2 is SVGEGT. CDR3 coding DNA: TGTGCCAGCAGACCTGTTGGCCTACTCAACGAGCAGTACTTC. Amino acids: CASRPVGLLNEQYF.

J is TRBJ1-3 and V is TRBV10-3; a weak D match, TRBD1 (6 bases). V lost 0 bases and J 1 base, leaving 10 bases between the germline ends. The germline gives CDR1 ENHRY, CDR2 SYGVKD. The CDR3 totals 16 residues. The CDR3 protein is CAISESRGLSGNTIYF. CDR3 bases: TGTGCCATCAGTGAGTCGAGGGGGTTGTCTGGAAACACCATATATTTT.

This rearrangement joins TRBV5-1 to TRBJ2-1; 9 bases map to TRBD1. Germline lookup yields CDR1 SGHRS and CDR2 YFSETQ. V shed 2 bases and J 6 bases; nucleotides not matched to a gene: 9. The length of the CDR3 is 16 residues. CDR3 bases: TGCGCCAGCAGCTTCCCCCGGGACAGGGTGTTCAATGAGCAGTTCTTC. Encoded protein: CASSFPRDRVFNEQFF.

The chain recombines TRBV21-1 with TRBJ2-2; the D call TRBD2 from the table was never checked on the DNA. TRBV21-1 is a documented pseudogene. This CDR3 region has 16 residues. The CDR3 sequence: CASSKRREENTGELFF. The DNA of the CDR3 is TGTGCCAGCAGCAAAAGGCGGGAGGAGAACACCGGGGAGCTGTTTTTT.

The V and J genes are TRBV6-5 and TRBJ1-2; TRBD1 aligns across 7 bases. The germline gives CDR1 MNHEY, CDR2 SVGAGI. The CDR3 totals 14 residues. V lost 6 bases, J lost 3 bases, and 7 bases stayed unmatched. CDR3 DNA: TGTGCCAGCAGACGCGGCCAGGGGGACTATGGCTACACCTTC. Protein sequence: CASRRGQGDYGYTF.

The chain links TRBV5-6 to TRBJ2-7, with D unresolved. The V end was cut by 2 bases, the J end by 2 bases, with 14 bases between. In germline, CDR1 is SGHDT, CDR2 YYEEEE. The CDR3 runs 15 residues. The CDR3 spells CASSFRPSPAYEQYF. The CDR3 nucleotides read TGTGCCAGCAGCTTCCGACCGAGCCCCGCCTACGAGCAGTACTTC. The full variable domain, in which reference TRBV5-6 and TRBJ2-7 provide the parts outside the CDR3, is DAGVTQSPTHLIKTRGQQVTLRCSPKSGHDTVSWYQQALGQGPQFIFQYYEEEERQRGNFPDRFSGHQFPNYSSELNVNALLLGDSALYLCASSFRPSPAYEQYFGPGTRLTVT.

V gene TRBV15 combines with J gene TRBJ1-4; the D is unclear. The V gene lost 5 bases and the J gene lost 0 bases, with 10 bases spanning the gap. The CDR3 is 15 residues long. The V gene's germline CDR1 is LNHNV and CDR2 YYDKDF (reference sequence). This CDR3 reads CATSLPGTTNEKLFF. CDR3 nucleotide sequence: TGTGCCACCAGCCTACCGGGTACAACTAATGAAAAACTGTTTTTT. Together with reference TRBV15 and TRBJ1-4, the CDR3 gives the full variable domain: DAMVIQNPRYQVTQFGKPVTLSCSQTLNHNVMYWYQQKSSQAPKLLFHYYDKDFNNEADTPDNFQSRRPNTSFCFLDIRSPGLGDTAMYLCATSLPGTTNEKLFFGSGTQLSVL.